This TCR beta chain was documented in a study of immune heterogeneity within non-small cell lung tumors. The CDR3 length is 15 residues. CDR1 is DFQATT, CDR2 SNEGSKA, per germline (reference sequence). In a multiplex PCR, 32 V and 13 J primers amplified TCR beta CDR3. TCRdb called the multiplex PCR reads again in MiXCR, with one record for every CDR3 protein. The sample carries 9,400 or so distinct CDR3 sequences, more than 25% recorded once. The table lists this clonotype with a few counts. The antigen remains undetermined. Being one base from a much bigger clone, this may be a read error. Findings and limits, study-wide: Local T-cell clonality tracked moderately but significantly with local tumor mutational burden, giving an R of approximately 0.34. Recurrence of identical dominant CDR3 beta clonotypes was observed across tumor sites within a patient, alongside site-unique high-frequency clones.

Bulk tumor genomic DNA was the template, and each sample received 550 to 650 ng. Far-apart biopsies, several per primary tumor, were taken during surgery. Patients had untreated, newly diagnosed non-small cell lung cancer and underwent curative surgery. The material sequenced was lung tumor tissue. The chain combines TRBV20-1 with TRBJ2-7; possibly TRBD2 for D (6 bases). This TCR was recovered from a man aged 60 to 69 with non-small cell lung cancer. CDR3 bases: TGCAGTGCTGGAGATTCTGGGGGGTCCCTCTACGAGCAGTACTTC. Protein: CSAGDSGGSLYEQYF.